This T cell receptor (beta chain) was retrieved from a study of cytomegalovirus exposure and HLA in healthy donors. In regard to this clone: Its antigen is unknown.

Study-wide results and caveats: HLA alleles showed associations with 15,000 to 20,000 TCR beta sequences in a later analysis, at a 0.05 false discovery rate. Researchers left out some V segments, among them TRBV6-2 and TRBV6-3, as indistinguishable. Later, an analysis found that common viral pathogens appeared to be linked with several of the most significant clusters.

The primer mix had 60 Vbeta and 13 Jbeta primers. The assay was immunoSEQ multiplex PCR, and TCRdb's table has in-frame clones only and misses some. Counted here are tens of thousands of clones, 78% occurring once; the ten biggest clones make up roughly 1.5%. CDR1 MNHNS and CDR2 SASEGT come from the germline V gene. This CDR3 region has 15 residues. Trimming took 6 bases from V and 0 from J, leaving 13 bases between them. Sequencing used PBMCs. The rearrangement joins TRBV6-1 to TRBJ2-3, with D perhaps TRBD2 (5 bases). This TCR derives from a man in his forties or fifties in good health and CMV-seronegative. The CDR3 sequence is CASRNERLSTDTQYF. For the CDR3, the DNA is TGTGCCAGCAGGAATGAGCGGTTGAGCACAGATACGCAGTATTTT.